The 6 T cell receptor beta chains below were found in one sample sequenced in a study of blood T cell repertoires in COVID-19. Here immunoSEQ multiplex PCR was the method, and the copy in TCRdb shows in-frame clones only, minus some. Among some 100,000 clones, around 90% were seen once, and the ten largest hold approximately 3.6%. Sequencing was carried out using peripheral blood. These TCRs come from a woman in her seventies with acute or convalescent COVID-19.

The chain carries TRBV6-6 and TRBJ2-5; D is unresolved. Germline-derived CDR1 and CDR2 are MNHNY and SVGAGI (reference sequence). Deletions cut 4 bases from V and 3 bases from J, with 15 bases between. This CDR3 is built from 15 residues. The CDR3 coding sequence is TGTGCCAGCAGTTCCCCGGTCGATATCAAAGAGACCCAGTACTTC. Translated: CASSSPVDIKETQYF.

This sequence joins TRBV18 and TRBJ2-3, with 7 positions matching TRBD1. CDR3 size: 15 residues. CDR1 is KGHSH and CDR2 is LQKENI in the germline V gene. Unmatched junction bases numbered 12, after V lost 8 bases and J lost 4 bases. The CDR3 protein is CASRRQGSNADTQYF. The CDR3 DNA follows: TGTGCCAGCAGGAGACAGGGATCCAATGCAGATACGCAGTATTTT.

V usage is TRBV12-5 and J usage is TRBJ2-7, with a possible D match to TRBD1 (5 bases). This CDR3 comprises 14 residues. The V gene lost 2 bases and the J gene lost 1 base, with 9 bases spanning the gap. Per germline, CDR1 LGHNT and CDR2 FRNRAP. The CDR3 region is CASGLLSGSYEQYV. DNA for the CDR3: TGTGCTAGTGGTTTGCTGTCAGGGTCCTACGAGCAGTACGTC.

The CDR3 protein is CASSYKDREKAFF. The CDR3 DNA sequence: TGTGCCAGCAGTTACAAGGATAGGGAGAAAGCTTTCTTT. The chain combines TRBV6-6 with TRBJ1-1, with no clear D. The CDR3 contains 13 residues. The germline gives CDR1 MNHNY, CDR2 SVGAGI (reference sequence). The ends were cut back, 2 bases at V and 9 bases at J, with 13 bases in the middle.

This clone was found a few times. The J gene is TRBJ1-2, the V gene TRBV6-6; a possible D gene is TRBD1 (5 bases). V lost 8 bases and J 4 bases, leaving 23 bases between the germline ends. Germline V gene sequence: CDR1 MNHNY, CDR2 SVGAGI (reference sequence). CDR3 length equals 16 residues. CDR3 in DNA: TGTGCCAGCGTCCGTTCGCAGGGCGGGAGTGCCTATGGCTACACCTTC. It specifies CASVRSQGGSAYGYTF.

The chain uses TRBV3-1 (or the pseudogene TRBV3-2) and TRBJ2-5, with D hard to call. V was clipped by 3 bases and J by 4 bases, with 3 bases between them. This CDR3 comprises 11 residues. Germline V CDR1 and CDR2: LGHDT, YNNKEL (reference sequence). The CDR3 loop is CASSHRETQYF. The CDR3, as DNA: TGTGCCAGCAGCCATCGAGAGACCCAGTACTTC.